This is a list of T cell receptor beta chains from one sample in a study of blood T cell repertoires in COVID-19. Produced via immunoSEQ multiplex PCR; TCRdb's table is partial and in-frame only. The data show some 88,000 clones, 75% to 90% seen once. Source material: peripheral blood. These receptors originate from a man aged 55 to 70 with acute or convalescent COVID-19. Both conserved end residues are part of each CDR3. The D gene is left open where the match is weak. Not every row has a clone size; where given, it reads once, few, many or a size class.

TRBJ2-7	-	TRBV27	TRBD1	CASHQGTGFSYEQYF	TGTGCCAGCCATCAGGGGACAGGTTTCTCCTACGAGCAGTACTTC
TRBJ2-7	-	TRBV7-2	-	CASSLNAVYEQYF	TGTGCCAGCAGCTTAAACGCGGTCTACGAGCAGTACTTC
TRBJ1-5	few	TRBV6-2/TRBV6-3	TRBD1	CASSGQGGGYSNQPQHF	TGTGCCAGCAGTGGACAGGGAGGAGGTTATAGCAATCAGCCCCAGCATTTT
TRBJ2-6	-	TRBV5-4	-	CASSQRGTSGANVLTF	TGTGCCAGCAGCCAACGAGGAACCTCTGGGGCCAACGTCCTGACTTTC
TRBJ2-2	-	TRBV11-3	-	CASSLATNTGELFF	TGTGCCAGCAGCTTAGCAACGAACACCGGGGAGCTGTTTTTT
TRBJ1-2	-	TRBV5-8	-	CASSGDYDGYTF	TGTGCCAGCAGCGGTGACTACGATGGCTACACCTTC
TRBJ1-4	-	TRBV27	TRBD1	CASSFDRGRSTNEKLFF	TGTGCCAGCAGTTTCGACAGGGGCCGCTCAACTAATGAAAAACTGTTTTTT
TRBJ2-1	-	TRBV5-1	-	CASSTGGLANYNEQFF	TGCGCCAGCAGCACTGGAGGGCTAGCGAATTACAATGAGCAGTTCTTC
TRBJ1-2	-	TRBV10-3	TRBD1	CAISWDRGYGYTF	TGTGCCATCAGTTGGGACAGGGGGTATGGCTACACCTTC
TRBJ2-3	-	TRBV29-1	-	CSVVSGTDTQYF	TGCAGCGTTGTAAGCGGCACAGATACGCAGTATTTT
TRBJ1-2	-	TRBV12-3/TRBV12-4	-	CASSRDNNYGYTF	TGTGCCAGCAGCCGAGACAATAACTATGGCTACACCTTC
TRBJ1-6	-	TRBV7-2	-	CASSLGQGRPLHF	TGTGCCAGCAGCTTAGGGCAGGGAAGACCCCTCCACTTT
TRBJ2-5	-	TRBV5-8	TRBD1	CASSSGQGGQETQYF	TGTGCCAGCAGCTCTGGACAGGGGGGACAAGAGACCCAGTACTTC
TRBJ2-1	-	TRBV7-9	-	CASSSIKAGNNEQFF	TGTGCCAGCAGCTCCATCAAAGCAGGAAACAATGAGCAGTTCTTC
TRBJ1-2	-	TRBV3-1/TRBV3-2	-	CASSQFVARGGYTF	TGTGCCAGCAGCCAATTTGTTGCACGAGGAGGCTACACCTTC
TRBJ2-7	-	TRBV14	-	CASSAAGTNPHYEQYF	TGTGCCAGCAGCGCCGCGGGGACCAATCCCCACTACGAGCAGTACTTC
TRBJ1-1	-	TRBV2	-	CASSEAPTGSATEAFF	TGTGCCAGCAGTGAAGCGCCTACAGGGTCAGCCACTGAAGCTTTCTTT
TRBJ1-2	few	TRBV12-3/TRBV12-4	-	CASLLGGAYGYTF	TGTGCCAGCCTCTTGGGGGGAGCCTATGGCTACACCTTC
TRBJ2-1	-	TRBV10-3	-	CAISDQGINEQFF	TGTGCCATCAGTGATCAGGGAATCAATGAGCAGTTCTTC
TRBJ2-3	-	TRBV3-1/TRBV3-2	-	CASSQDQRGDTDTQYF	TGTGCCAGCAGCCAAGATCAAAGAGGTGACACAGATACGCAGTATTTT
TRBJ2-1	-	TRBV19	TRBD2	CASSSGTSSFGEQFF	TGTGCCAGTAGCTCCGGGACTAGCTCGTTCGGTGAGCAGTTCTTC
TRBJ2-7	-	TRBV5-5	TRBD2	CASSLLAVHEQYF	TGTGCCAGCAGCTTACTAGCGGTCCACGAGCAGTACTTC
TRBJ2-7	once	TRBV6-5	TRBD1	CASRIGTGFYEQYF	TGTGCCAGTCGGATCGGGACAGGGTTTTACGAGCAGTACTTC
TRBJ2-4	-	TRBV10-1	-	CASSAGTSKNIQYF	TGCGCCAGCAGTGCCGGGACTTCTAAAAACATTCAGTACTTC
TRBJ1-1	-	TRBV18	-	CASSLEGGGTEAFF	TGTGCCAGCTCCCTAGAGGGTGGTGGCACTGAAGCTTTCTTT
TRBJ2-2	-	TRBV20-1	-	CSAGDSRSPTGELFF	TGCAGTGCTGGTGACTCCCGAAGCCCCACCGGGGAGCTGTTTTTT
TRBJ2-7	-	TRBV7-6	-	CASSLSGSYIYEQYF	TGTGCCAGCAGCTTAAGCGGCAGCTATATCTACGAGCAGTACTTC
TRBJ1-3	-	TRBV19	-	CASSIGGASGNTIYF	TGTGCCAGTAGTATAGGCGGGGCTTCTGGAAACACCATATATTTT
TRBJ2-7	-	TRBV19	-	CASSDLAGSYEQYF	TGTGCCAGTAGTGACCTGGCAGGTTCCTACGAGCAGTACTTC
TRBJ2-7	few	TRBV5-4	-	CASSSVTGSYEQYF	TGTGCCAGCAGCTCAGTAACAGGGTCCTACGAGCAGTACTTC
TRBJ2-7	-	TRBV7-8	TRBD2	CASSLGLAGAEQYF	TGTGCCAGCAGCTTAGGACTAGCGGGAGCCGAGCAGTACTTC
TRBJ2-1	-	TRBV27	-	CASRGGPGYNEQFF	TGTGCCAGCAGGGGGGGACCGGGGTACAATGAGCAGTTCTTC
TRBJ2-2	-	TRBV2	TRBD1	CASRDRSDTRELFF	TGTGCCAGCAGGGACAGGTCCGACACCCGGGAGCTGTTTTTT
TRBJ2-7	-	TRBV28	TRBD2	CASSGTSRYEQYF	TGTGCCAGCAGTGGGACTAGCAGATACGAGCAGTACTTC
TRBJ2-2	-	TRBV30	TRBD1	CAWSTGGNTGELFF	TGTGCCTGGAGTACAGGGGGGAACACCGGGGAGCTGTTTTTT
TRBJ1-1	few	TRBV27	-	CASSLGGGLRWNTEAFF	TGTGCCAGCAGTTTAGGGGGCGGGCTGAGGTGGAACACTGAAGCTTTCTTT
TRBJ1-1	-	TRBV5-4	-	CASSSSLNTEAFF	TGTGCCAGCAGCTCCTCCTTGAACACTGAAGCTTTCTTT
TRBJ1-3	-	TRBV6-5	TRBD1	CASRNTGAGNTIYF	TGTGCCAGCAGGAACACAGGGGCTGGAAACACCATATATTTT
TRBJ2-2	-	TRBV5-1	-	CASRADTGELFF	TGCGCCAGCAGAGCCGACACCGGGGAGCTGTTTTTT
TRBJ2-2	-	TRBV2	-	CASSEAFRTGELFF	TGTGCCAGCAGTGAAGCGTTTCGGACCGGGGAGCTGTTTTTT
TRBJ1-2	-	TRBV18	TRBD1	CASSPRGGQGNGYTF	TGTGCCAGCTCACCACGTGGAGGACAGGGGAATGGCTACACCTTC
TRBJ1-1	-	TRBV7-2	-	CASSLLGGVEAFF	TGTGCCAGCAGCTTATTGGGAGGTGTTGAAGCTTTCTTT
TRBJ2-4	-	TRBV10-2	-	CASSESRKVNIQYF	TGCGCCAGCAGTGAGTCGCGGAAGGTAAACATTCAGTACTTC
TRBJ2-7	-	TRBV30	TRBD1	CAWSVGQYEQYF	TGTGCCTGGAGTGTGGGACAGTACGAGCAGTACTTC
TRBJ2-1	-	TRBV5-1	TRBD1	CASSLVTGFGNEQFF	TGCGCCAGCAGCTTGGTGACAGGGTTCGGAAATGAGCAGTTCTTC
TRBJ2-1	-	TRBV5-5	TRBD1	CASRRQGSYNEQFF	TGTGCCAGCAGACGACAGGGCTCCTACAATGAGCAGTTCTTC
TRBJ2-7	-	TRBV27	TRBD1	CASSLLGTGGQYF	TGTGCCAGCAGTTTATTGGGGACAGGGGGGCAGTACTTC
TRBJ1-1	-	TRBV9	-	CASSQSNLNTEAFF	TGTGCCAGCAGCCAAAGCAATCTGAACACTGAAGCTTTCTTT
TRBJ2-1	once	TRBV7-7	-	CASSLTAGPPRYNEQFF	TGTGCCAGCAGCCTAACGGCGGGTCCCCCAAGGTACAATGAGCAGTTCTTC
TRBJ1-6	-	TRBV12-3/TRBV12-4	-	CASSFSNSPLHF	TGTGCCAGCAGTTTCAGTAATTCACCCCTCCACTTT
TRBJ1-6	few	TRBV7-2	TRBD1	CASSSRQGASSPLHF	TGTGCCAGCAGCTCCAGACAGGGGGCGAGTTCACCCCTCCACTTT
TRBJ1-2	-	TRBV6-6	-	CASNPGGSSNYGYTF	TGTGCCAGCAACCCCGGAGGCAGCTCTAACTATGGCTACACCTTC
TRBJ1-4	once	TRBV14	-	CASSPDTSANEKLFF	TGTGCCAGCAGCCCGGACACTTCGGCTAATGAAAAACTGTTTTTT
TRBJ1-5	-	TRBV6-5	TRBD1	CASSSRGARNQPQHF	TGTGCCAGCAGTTCCAGGGGGGCCAGGAATCAGCCCCAGCATTTT
TRBJ1-2	-	TRBV11-2	-	CASSLGPLGAGYTF	TGTGCCAGCAGCTTAGGGCCCCTAGGTGCCGGCTACACCTTC
TRBJ2-7	-	TRBV18	TRBD1	CASTQDRASYYEQYF	TGTGCCAGCACGCAAGACAGGGCCTCCTACTACGAGCAGTACTTC
TRBJ1-2	-	TRBV4-1	TRBD1	CASSQDNAGQHYGYTF	TGCGCCAGCAGCCAAGATAACGCGGGACAGCACTATGGCTACACCTTC
TRBJ2-5	-	TRBV5-4	TRBD1	CASRKQGAQETQYF	TGTGCCAGCAGAAAACAGGGGGCCCAAGAGACCCAGTACTTC
TRBJ2-2	-	TRBV7-7	-	CASSFYPGAGELFF	TGTGCCAGCAGCTTTTATCCAGGGGCCGGGGAGCTGTTTTTT
TRBJ2-3	-	TRBV2	-	CASSANTQYF	TGTGCCAGCAGTGCCAATACGCAGTATTTT